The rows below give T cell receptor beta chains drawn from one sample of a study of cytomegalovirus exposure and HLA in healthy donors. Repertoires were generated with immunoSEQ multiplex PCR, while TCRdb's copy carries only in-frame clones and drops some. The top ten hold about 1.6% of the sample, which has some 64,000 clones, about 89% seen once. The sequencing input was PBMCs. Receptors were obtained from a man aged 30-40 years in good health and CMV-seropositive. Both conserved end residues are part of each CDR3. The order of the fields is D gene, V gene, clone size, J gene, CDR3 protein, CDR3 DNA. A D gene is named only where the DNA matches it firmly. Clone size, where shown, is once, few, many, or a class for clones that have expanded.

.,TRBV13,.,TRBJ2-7,CASSFQASYEQYF,TGTGCCAGCAGCTTTCAAGCCTCCTACGAGCAGTACTTC
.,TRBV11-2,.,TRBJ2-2,CASSSDYTNTGELFF,TGTGCCAGCAGTTCAGACTATACGAACACCGGGGAGCTGTTTTTT
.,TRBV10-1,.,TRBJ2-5,CASSETGKETQYF,TGCGCCAGCAGTGAGACAGGGAAAGAGACCCAGTACTTC
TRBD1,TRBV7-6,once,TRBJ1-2,CASSFGRDRDFRGYTF,TGTGCCAGCAGCTTTGGCCGGGACAGGGATTTCCGCGGCTACACCTTC
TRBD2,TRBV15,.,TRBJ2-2,CATSRDSGTSGRRFTGELFF,TGTGCCACCAGCAGAGATTCCGGGACTAGCGGGAGACGGTTCACCGGGGAGCTGTTTTTT
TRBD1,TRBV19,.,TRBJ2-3,CASSIRTGTSTDTQYF,TGTGCCAGTAGTATTAGGACAGGGACTAGCACAGATACGCAGTATTTT
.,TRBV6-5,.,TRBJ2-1,CATEAGRAYNEQFF,TGTGCCACCGAGGCGGGTAGAGCCTACAATGAGCAGTTCTTC
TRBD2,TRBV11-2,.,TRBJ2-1,CASRGALAGVRGNEQFF,TGTGCCAGCAGGGGGGCCCTAGCGGGAGTAAGAGGGAATGAGCAGTTCTTC
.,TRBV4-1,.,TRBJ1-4,CASSQPPGNLGEKLFF,TGCGCCAGCAGCCAGCCTCCAGGAAATTTGGGTGAAAAACTGTTTTTT
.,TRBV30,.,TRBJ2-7,CAWRESSYEQYF,TGTGCCTGGAGAGAGTCCTCCTACGAGCAGTACTTC
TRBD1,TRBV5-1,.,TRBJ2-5,CASSWTGVWEQYF,TGCGCCAGCAGTTGGACAGGGGTCTGGGAGCAGTACTTC
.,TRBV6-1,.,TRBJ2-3,CASSEATAYTDTQYF,TGTGCCAGCAGTGAAGCAACTGCCTACACAGATACGCAGTATTTT
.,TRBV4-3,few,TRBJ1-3,CASSQERGSGNTIYF,TGCGCCAGCAGCCAAGAGCGAGGGTCTGGAAACACCATATATTTT
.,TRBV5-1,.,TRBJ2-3,CASSFGGTDTQYF,TGCGCCAGCAGCTTCGGAGGCACAGATACGCAGTATTTT
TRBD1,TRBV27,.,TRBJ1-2,CASSYQTGKGYTF,TGTGCCAGCAGTTACCAGACAGGGAAGGGCTACACCTTC
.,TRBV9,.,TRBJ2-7,CASSARQDTLSYEQYF,TGTGCCAGCAGCGCCCGACAGGACACCCTCTCCTACGAGCAGTACTTC
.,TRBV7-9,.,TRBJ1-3,CASSLGQVSGNTIYF,TGTGCCAGCAGCTTAGGACAGGTTTCTGGAAACACCATATATTTT
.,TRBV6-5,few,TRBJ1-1,CASLLFSNMNTEAFF,TGTGCCAGCCTACTATTTTCCAACATGAACACTGAAGCTTTCTTT
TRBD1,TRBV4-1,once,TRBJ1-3,CASSQLTGPGNTIYF,TGCGCCAGCAGCCAATTGACAGGGCCCGGAAACACCATATATTTT
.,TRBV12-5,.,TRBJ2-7,CASGKQGGGPYEQYF,TGTGCTAGTGGGAAGCAGGGGGGAGGACCCTACGAGCAGTACTTC
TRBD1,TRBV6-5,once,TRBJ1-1,CASSSSTGRTEAFF,TGTGCCAGCAGTTCCTCGACAGGGCGCACTGAAGCTTTCTTT
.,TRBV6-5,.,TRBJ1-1,CASSPVNTEAFF,TGTGCCAGCAGCCCCGTGAACACTGAAGCTTTCTTT
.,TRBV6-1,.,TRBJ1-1,CASLSSMNTEAFF,TGTGCCAGCTTAAGCTCCATGAACACTGAAGCTTTCTTT
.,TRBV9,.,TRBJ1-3,CASSPRHNSGNTIYF,TGTGCCAGCAGCCCAAGACACAACTCTGGAAACACCATATATTTT
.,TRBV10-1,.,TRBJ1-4,CASSPDTSGGKLFF,TGCGCCAGCAGCCCCGACACGTCGGGAGGAAAACTGTTTTTT
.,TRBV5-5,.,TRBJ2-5,CASSRPPSGASETQYF,TGTGCCAGCAGCCGACCCCCCAGCGGTGCTTCAGAGACCCAGTACTTC
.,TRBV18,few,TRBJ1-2,CASSPEGVRTVKNYGYTF,TGTGCCAGCTCACCAGAAGGAGTACGGACAGTGAAGAACTATGGCTACACCTTC
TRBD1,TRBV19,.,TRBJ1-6,CASSIPLDREDSPLHF,TGTGCCAGTAGTATCCCCCTCGACAGGGAAGATTCACCCCTCCACTTT
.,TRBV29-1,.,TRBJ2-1,CSVRRGATYNEQFF,TGCAGCGTTCGGCGCGGGGCTACCTACAATGAGCAGTTCTTC
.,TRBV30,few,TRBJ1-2,CAWGDRFYGYTF,TGTGCCTGGGGCGACAGGTTCTATGGCTACACCTTC
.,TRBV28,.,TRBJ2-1,CASSFEGRFGNEQFF,TGTGCCAGCAGTTTCGAGGGGAGGTTCGGCAATGAGCAGTTCTTC
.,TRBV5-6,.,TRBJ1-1,CASSLMLREEAFF,TGTGCCAGCAGCTTGATGCTCAGGGAAGAAGCTTTCTTT
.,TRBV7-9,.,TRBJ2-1,CASSLGGVEGNEQFF,TGTGCCAGCAGCTTAGGTGGGGTGGAGGGCAATGAGCAGTTCTTC
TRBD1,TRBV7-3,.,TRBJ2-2,CASSLMGTGVTGELFF,TGTGCCAGCAGCTTAATGGGAACAGGGGTCACCGGGGAGCTGTTTTTT
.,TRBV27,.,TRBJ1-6,CASSLSYGGSPLHF,TGTGCCAGCAGTTTATCGTACGGGGGTTCACCCCTCCACTTT
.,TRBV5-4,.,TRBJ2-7,CASSSLSSYEQYF,TGTGCCAGCAGCTCCTTGAGCTCCTACGAGCAGTACTTC
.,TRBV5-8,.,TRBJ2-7,CASSTGSSYEQYF,TGTGCCAGCAGTACAGGGAGCTCCTACGAGCAGTACTTC
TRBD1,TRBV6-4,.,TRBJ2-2,CASSASTGGGTGELFF,TGTGCCAGCAGTGCCTCGACAGGGGGTGGCACCGGGGAGCTGTTTTTT
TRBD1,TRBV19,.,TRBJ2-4,CASSTPGGWKNIQYF,TGTGCCAGTAGCACCCCAGGGGGCTGGAAAAACATTCAGTACTTC
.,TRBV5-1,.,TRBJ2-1,CASSSPGGRRRNEQFF,TGCGCCAGCAGCTCCCCCGGAGGACGAAGGCGCAATGAGCAGTTCTTC
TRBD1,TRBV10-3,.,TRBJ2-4,CAIREGQEKNIQYF,TGTGCCATCAGGGAGGGACAGGAGAAAAACATTCAGTACTTC
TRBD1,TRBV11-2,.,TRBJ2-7,CASSPVTGISYEQYF,TGTGCCAGCAGCCCCGTGACAGGGATCTCCTACGAGCAGTACTTC